The clone carrying this TCR beta chain was detected many times. The antigen remains undetermined. Regions amplified from RNA transcripts were the TCR beta CDR3 regions. An initial round of RT-PCR targeting the TCR CDR3 relied on the HTBI primer set. MiXCR, run by TCRdb on the multiplex PCR reads, gives a single entry per CDR3 protein. The repertoire holds a few hundred thousand distinct CDR3 sequences, with 13% to 15% as singletons. This entry is derived from a study of T cells in Graves' hyperthyroidism and ophthalmopathy. Study-wide results and limits: Through a model of 13 V-J features, ophthalmopathy was separated from stable hyperthyroidism. Progression to ophthalmopathy was predicted a median of approximately 6.4 months early.

Graves' hyperthyroidism without ophthalmopathy progression within 18 months was termed stable. On the basis of clinical symptoms, serum thyroxine and TRAb, thyroid ultrasound and orbital computed tomography, diagnoses were made. The origin of this receptor is a woman between 35 and 50 years old with Graves' hyperthyroidism. Sequencing input: blood.

The CDR3 DNA reads TGTGCCAGCAGCCCTAGTGTCGGGGGTAGCTACGAGCAGTACTTC. This translates into CASSPSVGGSYEQYF. The rearrangement joins TRBV7-9 to TRBJ2-7, with a tentative D call TRBD2 (6 bases). Per the germline V gene, CDR1 is SEHNR and CDR2 is FQNEAQ (reference sequence). V was trimmed by 5 bases and J by 3 bases, leaving 17 bases between them. The CDR3 loop spans 15 amino acids. Full variable domain (rest looked up from reference TRBV7-9 and TRBJ2-7): DTGVSQNPRHKITKRGQNVTFRCDPISEHNRLYWYRQTLGQGPEFLTYFQNEAQLEKSRLLSDRFSAERPKGSFSTLEIQRTEQGDSAMYLCASSPSVGGSYEQYFGPGTRLTVT.